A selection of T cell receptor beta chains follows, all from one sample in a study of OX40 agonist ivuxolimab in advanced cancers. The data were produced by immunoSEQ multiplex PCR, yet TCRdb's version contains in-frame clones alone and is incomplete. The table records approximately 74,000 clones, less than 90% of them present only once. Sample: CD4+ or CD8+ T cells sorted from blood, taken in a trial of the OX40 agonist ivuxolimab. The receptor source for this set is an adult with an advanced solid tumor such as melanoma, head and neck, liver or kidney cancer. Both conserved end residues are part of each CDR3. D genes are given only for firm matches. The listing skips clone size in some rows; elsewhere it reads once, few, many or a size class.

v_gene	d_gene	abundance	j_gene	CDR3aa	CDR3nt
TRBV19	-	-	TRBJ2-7	CAVGTNYAYEQYF	TGTGCGGTAGGGACAAACTATGCCTACGAGCAGTACTTC
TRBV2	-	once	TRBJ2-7	CASSEINNQYF	TGTGCCAGCAGTGAAATTAACAACCAATACTTC
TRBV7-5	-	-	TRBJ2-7	CARSPGFPSIEQYF	TGTGCCAGAAGCCCGGGATTCCCTTCGATCGAGCAGTACTTC
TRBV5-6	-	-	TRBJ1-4	CASSLWQVNEKLFF	TGTGCCAGCAGCTTGTGGCAGGTTAATGAAAAACTGTTTTTT
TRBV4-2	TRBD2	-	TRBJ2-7	CASSPALLAGGPYEQYF	TGTGCCAGCAGCCCGGCCCTCCTAGCGGGAGGCCCCTACGAGCAGTACTTC
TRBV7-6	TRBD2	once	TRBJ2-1	CASSSFGTSGRGSNEQFF	TGTGCCAGCAGCTCGTTCGGGACTAGCGGGAGAGGGAGCAATGAGCAGTTCTTC
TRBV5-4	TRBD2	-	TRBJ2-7	CASSLLAGGSYEQYF	TGTGCCAGCAGCCTACTAGCGGGGGGCTCCTACGAGCAGTACTTC
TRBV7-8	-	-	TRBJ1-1	CASSPYSWGTNTEAFF	TGTGCCAGCAGCCCCTACTCGTGGGGCACGAACACTGAAGCTTTCTTT
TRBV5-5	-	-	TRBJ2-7	CASSGMREQYF	TGTGCCAGCAGTGGAATGCGCGAGCAGTACTTC
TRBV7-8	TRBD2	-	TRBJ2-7	CASSRGVGYEQYF	TGTGCCAGCAGTCGGGGGGTGGGGTACGAGCAGTACTTC
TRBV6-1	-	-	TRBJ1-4	CASSRVLARNEKLFF	TGTGCCAGCAGCAGGGTCCTAGCCCGCAATGAAAAACTGTTTTTT
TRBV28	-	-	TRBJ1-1	CASRGPQRNTEAFF	TGTGCCAGCAGGGGTCCCCAACGGAACACTGAAGCTTTCTTT
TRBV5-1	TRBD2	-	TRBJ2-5	CASSLAPGLAGETQYF	TGCGCCAGCAGCTTGGCCCCGGGGCTAGCGGGGGAGACCCAGTACTTC
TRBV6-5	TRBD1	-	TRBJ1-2	CASSSGGGYTF	TGTGCCAGCAGCTCAGGGGGGGGCTACACCTTC
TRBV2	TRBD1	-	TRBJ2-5	CASSEPRGQETQYF	TGTGCCAGCAGTGAACCCAGGGGGCAGGAGACCCAGTACTTC
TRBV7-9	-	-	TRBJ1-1	CASSLGGGNTEAFF	TGTGCCAGCAGCTTAGGGGGAGGGAACACTGAAGCTTTCTTT
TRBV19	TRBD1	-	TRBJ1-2	CASSIGGQGAGYTF	TGTGCCAGTAGTATTGGGGGACAGGGGGCTGGCTACACCTTC
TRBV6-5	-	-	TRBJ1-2	CASSYLQGDGYTF	TGTGCCAGCAGTTACTTGCAGGGAGATGGCTACACCTTC
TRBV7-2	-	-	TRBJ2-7	CASSNQYEQYF	TGTGCCAGCAGCAACCAGTACGAGCAGTACTTC
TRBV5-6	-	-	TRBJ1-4	CASSSEMVREKLFF	TGTGCCAGCAGCTCGGAGATGGTTCGGGAAAAACTGTTTTTT
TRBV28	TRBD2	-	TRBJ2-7	CASSSAGQFYEQYF	TGTGCCAGCAGTTCAGCGGGGCAATTCTACGAGCAGTACTTC
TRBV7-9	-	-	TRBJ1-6	CASSPTERSPLHF	TGTGCCAGCAGCCCCACTGAACGCTCACCCCTCCACTTT
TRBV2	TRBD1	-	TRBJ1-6	CASRQRQGPNSPLHF	TGTGCCAGCAGGCAACGACAGGGGCCCAATTCACCCCTCCACTTT
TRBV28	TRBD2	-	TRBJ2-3	CASSFTSGGGWSDTQYF	TGTGCCAGCAGTTTTACTAGCGGGGGAGGGTGGTCAGATACGCAGTATTTT
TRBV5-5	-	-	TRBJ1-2	CASSLNGGWGYTF	TGTGCCAGCAGCTTGAATGGGGGCTGGGGCTACACCTTC
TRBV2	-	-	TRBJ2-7	CASKANYEQYF	TGTGCCAGCAAGGCTAATTACGAGCAGTACTTC
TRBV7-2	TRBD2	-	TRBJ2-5	CASSLAQRASGSGETQYF	TGTGCCAGCAGCTTAGCGCAGAGGGCTAGCGGGAGTGGAGAGACCCAGTACTTC
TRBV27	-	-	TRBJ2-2	CASSSAGYTGELFF	TGTGCCAGCAGTTCGGCCGGGTACACCGGGGAGCTGTTTTTT
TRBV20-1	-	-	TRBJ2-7	CSALRGFEQYF	TGCAGTGCTCTAAGAGGCTTCGAGCAGTACTTC
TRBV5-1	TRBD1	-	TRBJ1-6	CASSFRTGEDSPLHF	TGCGCCAGCAGCTTTAGGACAGGGGAGGATTCACCCCTCCACTTT
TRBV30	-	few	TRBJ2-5	CAWSQRVRETQYF	TGTGCCTGGAGCCAGAGAGTCCGGGAGACCCAGTACTTC
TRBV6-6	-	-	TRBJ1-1	CASSKRQFAEAFF	TGTGCCAGCAGTAAACGACAGTTCGCTGAAGCTTTCTTT
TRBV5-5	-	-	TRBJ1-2	CASSLRPMDPNYGYTF	TGTGCCAGCAGCTTGCGGCCGATGGACCCCAACTATGGCTACACCTTC
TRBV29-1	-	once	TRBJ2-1	CSAREVEQFF	TGCAGCGCCCGGGAAGTTGAGCAGTTCTTC
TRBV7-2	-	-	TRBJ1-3	CASSPFRSVGNTIYF	TGTGCCAGCAGCCCCTTCCGCTCGGTTGGAAACACCATATATTTT
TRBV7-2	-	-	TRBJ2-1	CASFYPGGRGFSYNEQFF	TGTGCCAGCTTTTACCCGGGGGGCCGCGGTTTCTCCTACAATGAGCAGTTCTTC
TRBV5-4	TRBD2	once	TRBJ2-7	CASSSSGTNYEQYF	TGTGCCAGCAGCTCATCCGGGACTAACTACGAGCAGTACTTC
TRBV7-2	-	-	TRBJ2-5	CASSLVVDRAETQYF	TGTGCCAGCAGCTTAGTGGTAGACCGCGCAGAGACCCAGTACTTC
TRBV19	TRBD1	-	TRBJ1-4	CASSIGTGDPTNEKLFF	TGTGCCAGTAGTATAGGGACAGGGGACCCAACTAATGAAAAACTGTTTTTT
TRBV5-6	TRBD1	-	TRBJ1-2	CASSLETGEYGYTF	TGTGCCAGCAGCCTGGAAACAGGGGAGTATGGCTACACCTTC
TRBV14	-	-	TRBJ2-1	CASSQQWGGTRYNEQFF	TGTGCCAGCAGCCAGCAATGGGGGGGCACCCGCTACAATGAGCAGTTCTTC
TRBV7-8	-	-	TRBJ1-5	CASSLWGPNQPQHF	TGTGCCAGCAGCTTATGGGGCCCCAATCAGCCCCAGCATTTT
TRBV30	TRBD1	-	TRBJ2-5	CAWRTGTGKETQYF	TGTGCCTGGAGGACCGGGACAGGAAAAGAGACCCAGTACTTC
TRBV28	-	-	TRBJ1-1	CASSLSGGTGQMNTEAFF	TGTGCCAGCAGTTTATCGGGCGGGACGGGACAAATGAACACTGAAGCTTTCTTT
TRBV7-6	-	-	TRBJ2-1	CASSARSGSYNEQFF	TGTGCCAGCAGCGCCCGGTCAGGCTCCTACAATGAGCAGTTCTTC
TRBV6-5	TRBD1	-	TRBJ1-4	CASSYRGPANEKLFF	TGTGCCAGCAGTTACAGGGGGCCGGCTAATGAAAAACTGTTTTTT
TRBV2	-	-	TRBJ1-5	CASRGAPLSNQPQHF	TGTGCCAGCAGGGGGGCCCCCCTAAGCAATCAGCCCCAGCATTTT
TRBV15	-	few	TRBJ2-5	CATSTGGSRIQETQYF	TGTGCCACCAGCACGGGCGGGTCCAGAATACAAGAGACCCAGTACTTC
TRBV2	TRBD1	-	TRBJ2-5	CASSTGEETQYF	TGTGCCAGCAGTACAGGGGAGGAGACCCAGTACTTC
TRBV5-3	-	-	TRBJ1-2	CARSKAGPRLGYTF	TGTGCCAGAAGCAAAGCGGGCCCCCGGTTGGGCTACACCTTC
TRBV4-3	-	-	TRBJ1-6	CASSQEGPGSSYNSPLHF	TGCGCCAGCAGCCAAGAAGGGCCAGGGAGCTCCTATAATTCACCCCTCCACTTT